The TCR beta chain under discussion was sequenced for a study of T cell responses to AZD1222 COVID-19 vaccine. CDR3 length: 15 residues. Germline-derived CDR1 and CDR2 are MNHEY and SVGAGI. Losses at the gene ends were 4 bases for V and 9 bases for J; bases not matched to a gene: 9. The protocol was immunoSEQ multiplex PCR, while the TCRdb copy is restricted to in-frame clones and leaves out a portion. The sample has over 100,000 clones, roughly 86% seen once. V gene TRBV6-5 combines with J gene TRBJ2-1; 10 nucleotides line up with TRBD2. The source of this sequence is an adult who received the AZD1222 COVID-19 vaccine. The source material was peripheral blood, sampled 28 days after the second AZD1222 dose. The CDR3 is CASSFVGLATFEQFF. CDR3 nucleotide sequence: TGTGCCAGCAGTTTTGTGGGACTAGCGACATTTGAGCAGTTCTTC.